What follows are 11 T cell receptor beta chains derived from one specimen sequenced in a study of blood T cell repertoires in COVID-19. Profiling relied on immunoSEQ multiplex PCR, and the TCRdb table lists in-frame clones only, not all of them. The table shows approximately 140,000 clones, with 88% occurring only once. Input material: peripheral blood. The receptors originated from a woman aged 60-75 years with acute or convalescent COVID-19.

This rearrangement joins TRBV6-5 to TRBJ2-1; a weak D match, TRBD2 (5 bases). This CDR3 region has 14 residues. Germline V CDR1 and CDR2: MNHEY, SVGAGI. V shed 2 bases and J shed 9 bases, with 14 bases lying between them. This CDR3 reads CASSYGLTMVEQFF. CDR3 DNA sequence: TGTGCCAGCAGTTACGGGTTGACTATGGTTGAGCAGTTCTTC.

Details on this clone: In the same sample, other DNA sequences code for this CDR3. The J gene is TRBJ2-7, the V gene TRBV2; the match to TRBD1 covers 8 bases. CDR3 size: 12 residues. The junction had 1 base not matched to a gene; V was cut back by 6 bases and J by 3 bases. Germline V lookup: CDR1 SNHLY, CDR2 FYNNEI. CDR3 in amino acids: CASSGQGYEQYF. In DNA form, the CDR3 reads TGTGCCAGCAGCGGACAGGGCTACGAGCAGTACTTC.

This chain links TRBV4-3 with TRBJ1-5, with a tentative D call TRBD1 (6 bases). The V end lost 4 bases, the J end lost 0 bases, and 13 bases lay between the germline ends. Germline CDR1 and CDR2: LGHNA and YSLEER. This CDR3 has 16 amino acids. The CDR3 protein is CASSLSTGDSNQPQHF. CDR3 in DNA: TGCGCCAGCAGCCTCTCGACAGGAGATAGCAATCAGCCCCAGCATTTT.

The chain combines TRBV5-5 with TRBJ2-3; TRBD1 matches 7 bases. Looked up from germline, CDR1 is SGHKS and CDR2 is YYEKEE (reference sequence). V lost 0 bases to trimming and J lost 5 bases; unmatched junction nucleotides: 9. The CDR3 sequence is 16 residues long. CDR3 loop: CASSLGQGMSVDTQYF. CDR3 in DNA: TGTGCCAGCAGCTTGGGACAGGGTATGAGTGTAGATACGCAGTATTTT.

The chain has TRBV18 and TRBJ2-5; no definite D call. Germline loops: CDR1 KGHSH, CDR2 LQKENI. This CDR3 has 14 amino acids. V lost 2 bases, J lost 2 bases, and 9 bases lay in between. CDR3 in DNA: TGTGCCAGCTCACCAACGGGTTGGCAAGAGACCCAGTACTTC. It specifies CASSPTGWQETQYF.

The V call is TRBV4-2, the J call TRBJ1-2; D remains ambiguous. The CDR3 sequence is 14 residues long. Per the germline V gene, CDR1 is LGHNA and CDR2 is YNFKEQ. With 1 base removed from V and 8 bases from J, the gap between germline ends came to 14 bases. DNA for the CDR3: TGTGCCAGCAGCCAAGGAGGTGGCACGCGAGGCTACACCTTC. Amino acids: CASSQGGGTRGYTF.

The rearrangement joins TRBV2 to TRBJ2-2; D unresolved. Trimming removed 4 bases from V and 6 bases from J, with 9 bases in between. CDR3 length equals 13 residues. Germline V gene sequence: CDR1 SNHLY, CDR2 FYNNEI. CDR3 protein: CASSAQTPGELFF. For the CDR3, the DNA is TGTGCCAGCAGTGCCCAGACTCCCGGGGAGCTGTTTTTT.

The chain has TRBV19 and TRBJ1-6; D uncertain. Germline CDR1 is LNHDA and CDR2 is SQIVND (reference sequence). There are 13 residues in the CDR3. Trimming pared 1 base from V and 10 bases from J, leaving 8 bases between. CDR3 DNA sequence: TGTGCCAGTAGTATAGGAGGGTCCTCACCCCTCCACTTT. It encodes CASSIGGSSPLHF.

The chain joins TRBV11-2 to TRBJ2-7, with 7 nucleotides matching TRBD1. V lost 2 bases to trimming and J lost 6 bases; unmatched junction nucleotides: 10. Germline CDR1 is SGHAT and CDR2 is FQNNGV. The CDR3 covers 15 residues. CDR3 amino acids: CASSLIGGRESEQYF. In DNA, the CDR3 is TGTGCCAGCAGCTTAATAGGGGGCAGGGAGAGCGAGCAGTACTTC.

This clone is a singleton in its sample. In DNA, the CDR3 is TGCAGCGTTCAGGGGGCACCCAATGAAAAACTGTTTTTT. It is translated as CSVQGAPNEKLFF. V and J are TRBV29-1 and TRBJ1-4; 8 bases line up with TRBD1. The ends lost 5 bases at V and 5 bases at J; junction bases unmatched: 4. Germline V gene lookup returns CDR1 SQVTM and CDR2 ANQGSEA. The CDR3 runs 13 residues.

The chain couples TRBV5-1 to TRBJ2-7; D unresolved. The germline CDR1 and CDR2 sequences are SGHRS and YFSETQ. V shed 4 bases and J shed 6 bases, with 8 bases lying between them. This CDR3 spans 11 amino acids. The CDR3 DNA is TGCGCCAGCAGCGGCGGTCGCGAGCAGTACTTC. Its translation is CASSGGREQYF.